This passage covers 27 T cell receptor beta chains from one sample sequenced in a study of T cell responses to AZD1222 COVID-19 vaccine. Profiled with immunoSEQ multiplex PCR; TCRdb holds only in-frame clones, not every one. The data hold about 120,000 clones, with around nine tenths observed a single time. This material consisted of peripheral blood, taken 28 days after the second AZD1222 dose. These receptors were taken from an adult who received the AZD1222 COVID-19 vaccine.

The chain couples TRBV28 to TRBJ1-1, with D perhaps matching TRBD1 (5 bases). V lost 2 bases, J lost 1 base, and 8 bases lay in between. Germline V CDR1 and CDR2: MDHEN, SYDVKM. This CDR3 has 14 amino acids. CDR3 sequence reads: CASSLQGKNTEAFF. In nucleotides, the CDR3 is TGTGCCAGCAGTTTACAGGGTAAGAACACTGAAGCTTTCTTT.

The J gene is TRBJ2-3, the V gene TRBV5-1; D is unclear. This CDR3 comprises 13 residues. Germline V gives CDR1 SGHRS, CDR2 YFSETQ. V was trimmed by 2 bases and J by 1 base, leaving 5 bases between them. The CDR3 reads CASSLPGTDTQYF. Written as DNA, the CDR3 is TGCGCCAGCAGCTTACCGGGCACAGATACGCAGTATTTT.

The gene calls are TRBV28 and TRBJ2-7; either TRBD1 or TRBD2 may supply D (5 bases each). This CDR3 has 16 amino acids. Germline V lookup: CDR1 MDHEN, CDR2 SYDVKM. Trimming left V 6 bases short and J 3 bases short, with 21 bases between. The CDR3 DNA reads TGTGCCAGCAGATCTCCCCCCTGGGACGGAAACTACGAGCAGTACTTC. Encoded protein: CASRSPPWDGNYEQYF.

CDR3 DNA: TGTGCCAGCAGTCTACCGGGACAGGGTTTAAGCAATCAGCCCCAGCATTTT. Amino acid sequence: CASSLPGQGLSNQPQHF. V gene TRBV28 combines with J gene TRBJ1-5, with TRBD1 identical over 9 bases. Germline CDR1 is MDHEN and CDR2 is SYDVKM. The CDR3 is made up of 17 amino acids. With 5 bases clipped from V and 1 base from J, the junction kept 9 bases outside the gene matches.

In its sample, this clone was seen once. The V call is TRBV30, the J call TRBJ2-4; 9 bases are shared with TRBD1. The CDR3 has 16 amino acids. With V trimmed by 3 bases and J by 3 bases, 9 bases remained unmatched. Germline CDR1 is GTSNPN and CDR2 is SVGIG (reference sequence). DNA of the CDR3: TGTGCCTGGAGGAGTGGACAGGGGTTCGACAAAAACATTCAGTACTTC. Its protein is CAWRSGQGFDKNIQYF.

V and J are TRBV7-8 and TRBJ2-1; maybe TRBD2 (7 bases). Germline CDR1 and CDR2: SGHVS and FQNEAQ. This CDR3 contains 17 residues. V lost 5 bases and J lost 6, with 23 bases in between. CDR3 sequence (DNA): TGTGCCAGCAGCCCGCGCCTGGAGGGGGGGCCAGGCAATGAGCAGTTCTTC. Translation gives CASSPRLEGGPGNEQFF.

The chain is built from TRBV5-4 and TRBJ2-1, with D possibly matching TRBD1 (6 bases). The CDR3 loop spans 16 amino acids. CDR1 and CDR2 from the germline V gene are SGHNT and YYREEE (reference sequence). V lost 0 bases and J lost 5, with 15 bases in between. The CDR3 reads CASSLEVGARNNEQFF. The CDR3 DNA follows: TGTGCCAGCAGCTTGGAGGTGGGGGCGAGAAACAATGAGCAGTTCTTC.

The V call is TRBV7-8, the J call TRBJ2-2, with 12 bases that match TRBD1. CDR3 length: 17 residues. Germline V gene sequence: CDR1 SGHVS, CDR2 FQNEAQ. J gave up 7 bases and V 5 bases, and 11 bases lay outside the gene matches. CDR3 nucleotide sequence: TGTGCCAGCAGCCAATTCCCGGGACAGGGGGCCGTCGGGGAGCTGTTTTTT. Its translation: CASSQFPGQGAVGELFF.

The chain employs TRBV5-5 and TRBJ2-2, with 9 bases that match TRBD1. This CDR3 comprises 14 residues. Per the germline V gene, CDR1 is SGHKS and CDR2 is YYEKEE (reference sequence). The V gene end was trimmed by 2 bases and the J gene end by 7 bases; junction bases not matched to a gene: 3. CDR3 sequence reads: CASSLQGALGELFF. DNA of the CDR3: TGTGCCAGCAGCTTACAGGGGGCGCTCGGGGAGCTGTTTTTT.

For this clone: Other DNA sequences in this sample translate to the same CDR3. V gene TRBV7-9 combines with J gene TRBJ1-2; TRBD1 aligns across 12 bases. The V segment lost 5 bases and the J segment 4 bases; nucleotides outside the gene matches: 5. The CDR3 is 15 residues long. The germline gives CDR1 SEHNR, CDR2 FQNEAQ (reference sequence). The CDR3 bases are TGTGCCAGCAGCCTCGGGACAGGGGGCAGCTATGGCTACACCTTC. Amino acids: CASSLGTGGSYGYTF. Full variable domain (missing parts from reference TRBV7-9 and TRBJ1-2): DTGVSQNPRHKITKRGQNVTFRCDPISEHNRLYWYRQTLGQGPEFLTYFQNEAQLEKSRLLSDRFSAERPKGSFSTLEIQRTEQGDSAMYLCASSLGTGGSYGYTFGSGTRLTVV.

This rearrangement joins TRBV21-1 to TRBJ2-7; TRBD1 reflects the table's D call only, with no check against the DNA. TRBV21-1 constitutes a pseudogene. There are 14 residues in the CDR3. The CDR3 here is CASSRRQGSYEQYF. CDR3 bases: TGTGCCAGCAGCCGAAGACAGGGCTCCTACGAGCAGTACTTC.

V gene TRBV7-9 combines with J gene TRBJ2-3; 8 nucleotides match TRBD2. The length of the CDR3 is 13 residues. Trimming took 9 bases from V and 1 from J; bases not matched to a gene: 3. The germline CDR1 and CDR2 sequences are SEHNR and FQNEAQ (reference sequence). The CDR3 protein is CASRGGGTDTQYF. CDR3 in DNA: TGTGCCAGTCGGGGGGGCGGCACAGATACGCAGTATTTT.

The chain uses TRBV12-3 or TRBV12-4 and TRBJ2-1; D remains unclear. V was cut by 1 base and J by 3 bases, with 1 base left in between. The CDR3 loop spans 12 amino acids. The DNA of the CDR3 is TGTGCCAGCAGTTTAGGCTACAATGAGCAGTTCTTC. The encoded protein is CASSLGYNEQFF.

CDR3 protein: CASTSGGDTEAFF. CDR3 nucleotides: TGCGCCAGCACCTCCGGAGGCGACACTGAAGCTTTCTTT. V is TRBV5-1 and J is TRBJ1-1, with unresolved D. Trimming pared 6 bases from V and 3 bases from J, leaving 12 bases between. Germline V gene lookup returns CDR1 SGHRS and CDR2 YFSETQ. The CDR3 consists of 13 residues.

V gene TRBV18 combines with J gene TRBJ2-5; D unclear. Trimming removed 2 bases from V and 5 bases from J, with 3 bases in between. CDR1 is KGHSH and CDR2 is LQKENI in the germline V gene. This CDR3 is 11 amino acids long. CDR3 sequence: CASSPEETQYF. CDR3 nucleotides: TGTGCCAGCTCACCAGAGGAGACCCAGTACTTC.

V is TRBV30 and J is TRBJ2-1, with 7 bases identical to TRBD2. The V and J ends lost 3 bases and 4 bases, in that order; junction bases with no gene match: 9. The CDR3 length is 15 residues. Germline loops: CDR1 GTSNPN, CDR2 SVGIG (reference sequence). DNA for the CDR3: TGTGCCTGGAGGGGGAGGCTAGCGGATTACAATGAGCAGTTCTTC. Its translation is CAWRGRLADYNEQFF.

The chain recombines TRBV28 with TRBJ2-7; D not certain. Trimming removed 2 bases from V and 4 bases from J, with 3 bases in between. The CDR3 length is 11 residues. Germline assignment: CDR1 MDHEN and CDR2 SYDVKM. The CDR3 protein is CASSLRYEQYF. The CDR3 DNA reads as TGTGCCAGCAGTTTACGGTACGAGCAGTACTTC. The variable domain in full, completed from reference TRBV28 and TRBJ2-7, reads DVKVTQSSRYLVKRTGEKVFLECVQDMDHENMFWYRQDPGLGLRLIYFSYDVKMKEKGDIPEGYSVSREKKERFSLILESASTNQTSMYLCASSLRYEQYFGPGTRLTVT.

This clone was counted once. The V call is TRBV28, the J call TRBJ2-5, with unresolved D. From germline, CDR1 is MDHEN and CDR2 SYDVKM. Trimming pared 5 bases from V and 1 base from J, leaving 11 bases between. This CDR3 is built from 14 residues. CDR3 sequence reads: CASSQASLQETQYF. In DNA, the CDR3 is TGTGCCAGCAGTCAAGCGTCACTCCAAGAGACCCAGTACTTC.

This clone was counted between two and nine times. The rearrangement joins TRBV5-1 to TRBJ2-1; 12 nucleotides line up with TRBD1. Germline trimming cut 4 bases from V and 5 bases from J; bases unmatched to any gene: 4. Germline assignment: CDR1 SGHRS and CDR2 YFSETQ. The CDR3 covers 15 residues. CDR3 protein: CASSNRDRGHNEQFF. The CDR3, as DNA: TGCGCCAGCAGCAACCGGGACAGGGGGCACAATGAGCAGTTCTTC.

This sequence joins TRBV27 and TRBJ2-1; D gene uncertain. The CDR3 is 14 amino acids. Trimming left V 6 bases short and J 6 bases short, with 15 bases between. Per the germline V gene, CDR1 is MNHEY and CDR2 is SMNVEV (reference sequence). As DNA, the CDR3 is TGTGCCAGCAGAGCCGGGTGGCCGGGCAATGAGCAGTTCTTC. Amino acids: CASRAGWPGNEQFF.

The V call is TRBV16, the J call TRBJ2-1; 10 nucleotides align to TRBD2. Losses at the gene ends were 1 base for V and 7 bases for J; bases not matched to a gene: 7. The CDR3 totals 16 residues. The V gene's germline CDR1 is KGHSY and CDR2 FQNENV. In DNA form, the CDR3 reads TGTGCCAGCAGCCAATTTGCTAGCGGGAGTGGAAATGAGCAGTTCTTC. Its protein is CASSQFASGSGNEQFF.

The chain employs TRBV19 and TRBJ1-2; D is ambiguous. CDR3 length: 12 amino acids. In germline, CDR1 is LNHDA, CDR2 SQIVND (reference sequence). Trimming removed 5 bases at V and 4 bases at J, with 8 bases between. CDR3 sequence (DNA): TGTGCCAGTAGTGTCGGGCGCTATGGCTACACCTTC. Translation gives CASSVGRYGYTF.

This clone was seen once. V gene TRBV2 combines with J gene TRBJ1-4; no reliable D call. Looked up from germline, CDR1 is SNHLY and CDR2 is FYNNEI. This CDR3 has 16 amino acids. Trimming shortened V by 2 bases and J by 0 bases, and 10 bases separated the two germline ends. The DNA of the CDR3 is TGTGCCAGCAGTGAAAGCTACACTACAACTAATGAAAAACTGTTTTTT. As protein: CASSESYTTTNEKLFF.

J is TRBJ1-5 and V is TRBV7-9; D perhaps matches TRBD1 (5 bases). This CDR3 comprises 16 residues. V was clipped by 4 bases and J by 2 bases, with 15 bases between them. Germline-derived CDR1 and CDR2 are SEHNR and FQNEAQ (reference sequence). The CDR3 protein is CASSSADTAGNQPQHF. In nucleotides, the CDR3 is TGTGCCAGCAGCTCTGCGGACACCGCGGGCAATCAGCCCCAGCATTTT.

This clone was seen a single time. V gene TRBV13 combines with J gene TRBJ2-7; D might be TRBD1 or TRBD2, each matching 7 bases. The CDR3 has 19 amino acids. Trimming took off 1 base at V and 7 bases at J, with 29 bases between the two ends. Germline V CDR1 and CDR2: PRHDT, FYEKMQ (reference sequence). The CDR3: CASSLATGGWDRGSGEQYF. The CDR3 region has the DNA TGTGCCAGCAGCTTAGCCACGGGGGGATGGGACAGAGGTTCCGGGGAGCAGTACTTC.

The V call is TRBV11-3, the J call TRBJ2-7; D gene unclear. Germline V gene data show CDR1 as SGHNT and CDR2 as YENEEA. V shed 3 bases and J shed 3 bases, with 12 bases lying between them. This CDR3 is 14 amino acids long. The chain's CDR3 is CASSFPGGDYEQYF. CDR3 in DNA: TGTGCCAGCAGCTTCCCCGGTGGCGACTACGAGCAGTACTTC.

CDR3 protein: CASSQDAGDTEAFF. The DNA of the CDR3 is TGTGCCAGCAGCCAAGATGCGGGAGACACTGAAGCTTTCTTT. V is TRBV3-1 (or the pseudogene TRBV3-2) and J is TRBJ1-1; D is unresolved. Trimming left V 0 bases short and J 3 bases short, with 8 bases between. CDR1 and CDR2 (germline): LGHDT, YNNKEL (reference sequence). This CDR3 is 14 amino acids long.